This T cell receptor (beta chain) was observed in a study of chemoradiotherapy in HPV16-positive cancers. Data came from immunoSEQ multiplex PCR; TCRdb stores just in-frame clones and leaves some out. The table records fewer than 35,000 clones, 85% to 95% of them present only once. The CDR3 extends over 14 amino acids. The J segment lost 0 bases and the V segment lost 3 bases, leaving 2 bases of the junction unmatched. Germline V lookup: CDR1 SGHRS, CDR2 YFSETQ. The source was blood, collected from a patient who underwent chemoradiotherapy. The TCR originated in a human donor with HPV-associated anogenital cancer. V usage is TRBV5-1 and J usage is TRBJ2-7, with TRBD1 matching over 8 bases. CDR3 protein: CASSSTGGSYEQYF. In nucleotides, the CDR3 is TGCGCCAGCAGCTCAACAGGGGGCTCCTACGAGCAGTACTTC.